These 15 T cell receptor beta chains originate from one sample sequenced in a study of beta chain features in type 1 diabetes. Every bit of the isolated RNA underwent reverse transcription, so sequencing read expressed TCRB transcripts. Method: immunoSEQ multiplex PCR; TCRdb's copy keeps in-frame clones and lacks some. The repertoire has some 270,000 clones, roughly 13% of them found once; the top ten carry more than 0.025%. Sequenced input: naive CD4+ T cells from blood. All receptors come from a woman aged 40 to 50 in good health.

Only a few counts were recorded for this clone. The chain carries TRBV7-2 and TRBJ1-3; D is unclear. Between the trimmed V and J ends, which lost 4 bases and 2 bases, there was a span of 15 bases. The CDR3 loop spans 16 amino acids. Germline V gives CDR1 SGHTA, CDR2 FQGNSA. In nucleotides, the CDR3 is TGTGCCAGCAGCTCAGCAGGAGGGCAGGCTGGAAACACCATATATTTT. Protein sequence: CASSSAGGQAGNTIYF.

In this sample, this clone turned up a few times. This rearrangement joins TRBV7-2 to TRBJ2-2; 11 bases are shared with TRBD2. J lost 6 bases, V lost 5 bases, and 8 bases had no gene match. The CDR3 is made up of 16 amino acids. Germline CDR1 reads SGHTA; CDR2 reads FQGNSA. The CDR3: CASSHNSGGGAGELFF. In nucleotides, the CDR3 is TGTGCCAGCAGCCACAATAGCGGGGGGGGTGCCGGGGAGCTGTTTTTT.

The chain recombines TRBV6-6 with TRBJ1-4, with 10 bases lining up with TRBD1. The CDR3 loop spans 15 amino acids. J was trimmed by 9 bases and V by 0 bases; bases with no gene match: 4. Looked up from germline, CDR1 is MNHNY and CDR2 is SVGAGI (reference sequence). The CDR3 loop reads CASSYSTTGGKKLFF. The CDR3 DNA reads TGTGCCAGCAGTTACTCAACGACAGGGGGCAAAAAACTGTTTTTT.

This clone appeared a few times. The V gene is TRBV29-1, the J gene TRBJ1-2; weak D call: TRBD1 (5 bases). V gave up 5 bases and J gave up 4 bases, with 17 bases separating them. The CDR3 extends over 14 amino acids. Germline assignment: CDR1 SQVTM and CDR2 ANQGSEA. CDR3 in DNA: TGCAGCGTTTTCGGCGGGGGGAACGGCTATGGCTACACCTTC. It specifies CSVFGGGNGYGYTF.

Only a few counts were recorded for this clone. The chain combines TRBV5-6 with TRBJ1-3; no definite D call. V was shortened by 3 bases and J by 2 bases, with 12 bases between the two germline ends. Germline assignment: CDR1 SGHDT and CDR2 YYEEEE. The CDR3 consists of 15 residues. The CDR3 region has the DNA TGTGCCAGCAGCTCAGGACTATTTACTGGAAACACCATATATTTT. The encoded protein is CASSSGLFTGNTIYF.

This clone was observed a few times. The gene calls are TRBV19 and TRBJ2-3; D may be TRBD1 (5 bases). The CDR3 extends over 14 amino acids. V gave up 1 base and J gave up 6 bases, with 11 bases separating them. In germline, CDR1 is LNHDA, CDR2 SQIVND (reference sequence). CDR3: CASSIGGYRDTQYF. DNA of the CDR3: TGTGCCAGTAGTATAGGGGGTTACAGGGATACGCAGTATTTT. The full variable domain, completed using reference TRBV19 and TRBJ2-3, is DGGITQSPKYLFRKEGQNVTLSCEQNLNHDAMYWYRQDPGQGLRLIYYSQIVNDFQKGDIAEGYSVSREKKESFPLTVTSAQKNPTAFYLCASSIGGYRDTQYFGPGTRLTVL.

This clone has just a few counts. The V gene is TRBV18, the J gene TRBJ1-4, with 7 bases aligning to TRBD1. The ends lost 4 bases at V and 7 bases at J; junction bases unmatched: 3. This CDR3 is built from 13 residues. CDR1 and CDR2 (germline): KGHSH, LQKENI. CDR3 residues: CASSRNRGEKLFF. The CDR3, as DNA: TGTGCCAGCTCACGCAACAGGGGTGAAAAACTGTTTTTT.

The rearrangement joins TRBV5-1 to TRBJ2-7, with 7 bases aligning to TRBD1. Germline CDR1 SGHRS, CDR2 YFSETQ. This CDR3 comprises 16 residues. V trimming: 3 bases; J trimming: 0 bases; junction bases outside the gene matches: 9. CDR3 region: CASSSFVGDSSYEQYF. In DNA form, the CDR3 reads TGCGCCAGCAGCTCTTTCGTGGGGGACAGCTCCTACGAGCAGTACTTC.

V and J are TRBV7-2 and TRBJ1-1; possibly TRBD1 for D (5 bases). The CDR3 runs 14 residues. Germline values: CDR1 SGHTA, CDR2 FQGNSA. Trimming removed 1 base from V and 4 bases from J, with 10 bases in between. This CDR3 is CASSLGAGRTEAFF. The CDR3 DNA reads as TGTGCCAGCAGCTTAGGGGCAGGGCGCACTGAAGCTTTCTTT.

This sequence joins TRBV4-3 and TRBJ1-4; no reliable D call. In germline, CDR1 is LGHNA, CDR2 YSLEER. This CDR3 contains 18 residues. V lost 0 bases, J lost 4 bases, and 18 bases lay in between. CDR3 sequence: CASSQDRIMPQHNEKLFF. The CDR3 nucleotides are TGCGCCAGCAGCCAAGATAGAATCATGCCACAGCATAATGAAAAACTGTTTTTT.

The chain recombines TRBV19 with TRBJ2-1; 11 bases map to TRBD2. The CDR3 is made up of 15 amino acids. J lost 9 bases, V lost 8 bases, and 12 bases had no gene match. CDR1 is LNHDA and CDR2 is SQIVND in the germline V gene (reference sequence). The CDR3 bases are TGTGCCAGTCGGATCACTAGCGGGGGTCTCGGTGAGCAGTTCTTC. Translated, it gives CASRITSGGLGEQFF.

This clone was observed a handful of times. This chain uses TRBV4-3 with TRBJ2-1, with 10 nucleotides matching TRBD1. The CDR3 sequence is 17 residues long. Germline V gives CDR1 LGHNA, CDR2 YSLEER. V shed 3 bases, J shed 9 bases, and the junction held 14 bases outside the gene matches. The CDR3 DNA reads TGCGCCAGCAGCCAGAAGACAGGGGGCACTTTCGTGGGTGAGCAGTTCTTC. Translation: CASSQKTGGTFVGEQFF.

This clone came up a few times. The chain is built from TRBV5-6 and TRBJ1-2, with 10 bases fitting TRBD1. CDR1 is SGHDT, CDR2 YYEEEE, per germline. V was clipped by 4 bases and J by 8 bases; unmatched bases: 8. CDR3 length equals 14 residues. The CDR3: CASSTYRDRGGYTF. The CDR3 DNA is TGTGCCAGCAGCACTTACCGGGACAGGGGAGGCTACACCTTC.

The rearrangement uses TRBV9 and TRBJ2-3; TRBD2 is a possible D gene (6 bases). CDR1 and CDR2 (germline): SGDLS, YYNGEE. This CDR3 is 15 amino acids long. Deletions cut 1 base from V and 3 bases from J, with 12 bases between. The CDR3 DNA sequence: TGTGCCAGCAGCGTATACGTTGGGGGGACAGATACGCAGTATTTT. It yields the protein CASSVYVGGTDTQYF.

The chain joins TRBV19 to TRBJ1-2, with D possibly matching TRBD1 (6 bases). Germline values: CDR1 LNHDA, CDR2 SQIVND (reference sequence). CDR3 length: 15 residues. V was shortened by 3 bases and J by 0 bases, with 11 bases between the two germline ends. The CDR3 spells CASSISAGANYGYTF. DNA of the CDR3: TGTGCCAGTAGTATCTCCGCAGGGGCTAACTATGGCTACACCTTC.